The entry below describes one T cell receptor (beta chain). Its matching antigen is unknown. The CDR3 runs to 14 residues. Trimming left V 4 bases short and J 2 bases short, with 9 bases between. Germline V gene sequence: CDR1 MNHEY, CDR2 SMNVEV (reference sequence). These data originate in a study of T cell responses to AZD1222 COVID-19 vaccine. Study-wide results and limits: The study found vaccine-associated CD4 TCRs spanning spike, dominant at 160-218 and 743-854.

Sequencing was performed with immunoSEQ multiplex PCR; in TCRdb, only in-frame clones are kept and a portion is missing. This sample yields about 120,000 clones, of which around 81% are seen a single time; 4% to 5% belongs to the top ten. The TCR sequence derives from an adult in good health. The sample consisted of peripheral blood, taken on day 0 of AZD1222 vaccination. The V and J genes are TRBV27 and TRBJ2-1; possible D gene TRBD2, 5 bases. The CDR3 sequence is CASSSPGAYNEQFF. In DNA, the CDR3 is TGTGCCAGCAGTTCACCCGGGGCCTACAATGAGCAGTTCTTC.